This is a list of T cell receptor beta chains from one sample in a study of B cell selection in AIRE deficiency. Assay used: immunoSEQ multiplex PCR; TCRdb lists only in-frame clones, some missing. This table has 20,000 to 30,000 clones, 95% to 97% appearing once. Source material: conventional CD4+ T cells sorted from PBMCs. Receptors originate from a human donor with AIRE deficiency. CDR3s include the opening cysteine and the closing phenylalanine or tryptophan. The D gene is left open where the match is weak. The listing skips clone size in some rows; elsewhere it reads once, few, many or a size class.

>TRBJ1-2|TRBD1|NA|TRBV6-6
CASSYSGQGLSMGYTF
TGTGCCAGCAGTTACAGCGGACAGGGATTGAGTATGGGCTACACCTTC
>TRBJ2-7|NA|NA|TRBV5-6
CASSLLVSAESYEQYF
TGTGCCAGCAGCTTGTTGGTCAGCGCAGAATCCTACGAGCAGTACTTC
>TRBJ2-1|TRBD2|NA|TRBV5-1
CASSLVGQGLAFGEQFF
TGCGCCAGCAGCTTGGTTGGTCAGGGACTAGCATTTGGTGAGCAGTTCTTC
>TRBJ2-5|NA|NA|TRBV6-4
CASLSSTGVETQYF
TGTGCCAGCCTCTCGTCTACGGGAGTTGAGACCCAGTACTTC
>TRBJ1-4|NA|NA|TRBV10-3
CATRPDATNEKLFF
TGTGCCACCCGGCCGGATGCAACTAATGAAAAACTGTTTTTT
>TRBJ2-3|NA|NA|TRBV28
CASISPWGLGVTDTQYF
TGTGCCAGCATTTCCCCGTGGGGGCTAGGGGTTACAGATACGCAGTATTTT
>TRBJ2-3|NA|NA|TRBV5-5
CASSPDSLDTQYF
TGTGCCAGCAGCCCCGACAGCTTGGATACGCAGTATTTT
>TRBJ2-7|TRBD2|NA|TRBV2
CASAGLAGAGEQYF
TGTGCCAGCGCCGGACTAGCGGGAGCAGGGGAGCAGTACTTC
>TRBJ1-5|TRBD1|NA|TRBV4-2
CASSLTQGAGGNQPQHF
TGTGCCAGCAGCCTCACACAGGGGGCGGGGGGCAATCAGCCCCAGCATTTT
>TRBJ2-7|NA|NA|TRBV15
CATSRMPLGGSLYEQYF
TGTGCCACCAGCAGAATGCCCCTCGGGGGTTCTTTGTACGAGCAGTACTTC
>TRBJ2-2|TRBD1|NA|TRBV7-3
CASSFTGAFGELFF
TGTGCCAGCAGCTTTACAGGGGCTTTCGGGGAGCTGTTTTTT
>TRBJ2-1|TRBD2|NA|TRBV5-1
CASSLLAGSTYNEQFF
TGCGCCAGCAGCCTGTTAGCGGGATCGACCTACAATGAGCAGTTCTTC
>TRBJ1-2|NA|NA|TRBV6-1
CASGYLLYGYTF
TGTGCCAGCGGCTACCTACTATATGGCTACACCTTC
>TRBJ2-3|NA|NA|TRBV7-2
CASSRDTDTQYF
TGTGCCAGCAGCCGGGACACAGATACGCAGTATTTT
>TRBJ2-3|TRBD1|once|TRBV5-1
CASSPGQVQDTQYF
TGCGCCAGCAGCCCGGGACAGGTACAAGATACGCAGTATTTT
>TRBJ1-1|NA|NA|TRBV5-6
CASSFRGLGSPEAFF
TGTGCCAGCAGCTTTAGGGGCTTGGGTAGTCCTGAAGCTTTCTTT
>TRBJ2-4|NA|once|TRBV14
CASSQEWAKNIQYF
TGTGCCAGCAGCCAAGAGTGGGCCAAAAACATTCAGTACTTC
>TRBJ2-3|TRBD2|once|TRBV7-3
CASSPLAGGPQNTQYF
TGTGCCAGCAGCCCGTTAGCGGGAGGGCCTCAAAATACGCAGTATTTT
>TRBJ2-7|TRBD2|NA|TRBV4-2
CASSQDNPHLAGGHYEQYF
TGTGCCAGCAGCCAAGATAACCCTCACCTAGCGGGGGGGCACTACGAGCAGTACTTC
>TRBJ2-7|NA|NA|TRBV19
CASSIVMGRDYEQYF
TGTGCCAGTAGTATAGTTATGGGCCGCGACTACGAGCAGTACTTC
>TRBJ2-2|TRBD2|NA|TRBV9
CASSQTSGTTGELFF
TGTGCCAGCAGCCAGACTAGCGGAACCACCGGGGAGCTGTTTTTT
>TRBJ1-6|NA|NA|TRBV11-1
CASSATGTDHNSPLHF
TGTGCCAGCAGCGCGACCGGGACGGATCATAATTCACCCCTCCACTTT
>TRBJ1-1|NA|NA|TRBV5-4
CASTLEGRGRKNTEAFF
TGTGCCAGCACCCTGGAGGGACGGGGGCGGAAGAACACTGAAGCTTTCTTT
>TRBJ2-1|TRBD2|NA|TRBV5-1
CASSLELAGGGEQFF
TGCGCCAGCAGCTTGGAGCTAGCGGGAGGAGGTGAGCAGTTCTTC
>TRBJ2-4|NA|NA|TRBV14
CASSQDLKVGKNIQYF
TGTGCCAGCAGCCAAGACCTTAAAGTAGGCAAAAACATTCAGTACTTC
>TRBJ1-2|TRBD1|NA|TRBV19
CASSRGTGAYYGYTF
TGTGCCAGTAGCCGAGGGACAGGGGCTTACTATGGCTACACCTTC
>TRBJ2-1|NA|NA|TRBV19
CASSRSGVFSYNEQFF
TGTGCCAGTAGTCGGTCAGGAGTGTTCTCCTACAATGAGCAGTTCTTC
>TRBJ1-3|NA|NA|TRBV5-1
CASSLVEAYSGNTIYF
TGCGCCAGCAGCTTGGTTGAGGCCTACTCTGGAAACACCATATATTTT
>TRBJ2-3|NA|NA|TRBV11-2
CASSAGTDTQYF
TGTGCCAGCAGCGCGGGCACAGATACGCAGTATTTT
>TRBJ1-5|NA|NA|TRBV7-2
CASREQGNQPQHF
TGTGCCAGCAGAGAACAAGGCAATCAGCCCCAGCATTTT
>TRBJ2-7|NA|NA|TRBV5-1
CATGFDTYEQYF
TGCGCCACCGGGTTCGACACCTACGAGCAGTACTTC
>TRBJ2-1|TRBD2|NA|TRBV27
CASSQREVLRNEQFF
TGTGCCAGCAGTCAGCGGGAGGTATTACGAAATGAGCAGTTCTTC
>TRBJ2-2|NA|NA|TRBV19
CASSLLRSGNTGELFF
TGTGCCAGTAGCCTTCTCCGTAGCGGGAACACCGGGGAGCTGTTTTTT
>TRBJ2-4|NA|NA|TRBV7-3
CASRPGRVIYIQYF
TGTGCCAGCAGGCCCGGCAGGGTTATATACATTCAGTACTTC
>TRBJ1-2|NA|NA|TRBV7-9
CASRNRVYGYTF
TGTGCCAGCAGAAACAGGGTCTATGGCTACACCTTC
>TRBJ1-6|TRBD1|once|TRBV4-3
CASSSGQGSPLHF
TGCGCCAGCAGCTCCGGACAGGGATCACCCCTCCACTTT
>TRBJ1-1|NA|NA|TRBV19
CASRRGGVLNTEAFF
TGTGCCAGTAGAAGGGGGGGGGTCTTGAACACTGAAGCTTTCTTT
>TRBJ2-7|TRBD2|NA|TRBV27
CASSLGPSGSYEQYF
TGTGCCAGCAGTTTGGGGCCTAGCGGGAGCTACGAGCAGTACTTC
>TRBJ1-2|NA|NA|TRBV15
CATSREGSRGYTF
TGTGCCACCAGCAGAGAGGGAAGTCGGGGCTACACCTTC
>TRBJ2-5|NA|once|TRBV30
CAWSYSRQETQYF
TGTGCCTGGAGCTATTCTCGGCAAGAGACCCAGTACTTC
>TRBJ2-2|TRBD1|NA|TRBV28
CASSGTGLRNTGELFF
TGTGCCAGCAGTGGGACAGGGCTGCGTAACACCGGGGAGCTGTTTTTT
>TRBJ1-1|TRBD1|once|TRBV18
CASSPRGQGWGAFF
TGTGCCAGCTCACCAAGAGGACAGGGGTGGGGAGCTTTCTTT
>TRBJ1-2|TRBD1|NA|TRBV5-6
CASSLAAGTVNYGYTF
TGTGCCAGCAGCTTGGCCGCCGGGACAGTTAACTATGGCTACACCTTC
>TRBJ2-6|TRBD2|few|TRBV19
CASSILAASHPGANVLTF
TGTGCCAGTAGTATCCTAGCGGCGAGCCATCCCGGGGCCAACGTCCTGACTTTC
>TRBJ2-1|NA|NA|TRBV4-3
CASSQDLRNEQFF
TGCGCCAGCAGCCAAGATCTGCGGAATGAGCAGTTCTTC
>TRBJ1-2|NA|NA|TRBV30
CAWSVTPDRDGYTF
TGTGCCTGGAGTGTTACCCCAGACCGCGATGGCTACACCTTC
>TRBJ2-5|NA|NA|TRBV19
CASRSDRAGQETQYF
TGTGCCAGTAGGTCTGACAGGGCGGGACAAGAGACCCAGTACTTC
>TRBJ1-5|NA|NA|TRBV6-4
CASTEGRRAQPQHF
TGTGCCAGCACCGAGGGGCGTAGGGCCCAGCCCCAGCATTTT
>TRBJ1-1|NA|NA|TRBV7-2
CASSLAPAVVNTEAFF
TGTGCCAGCAGCTTAGCTCCGGCAGTTGTAAACACTGAAGCTTTCTTT
>TRBJ2-7|TRBD2|NA|TRBV27
CASSLTSGRSYEQYF
TGTGCCAGCAGTTTAACATCCGGGAGGTCCTACGAGCAGTACTTC
>TRBJ2-3|NA|NA|TRBV7-3
CASSSFASTDTQYF
TGTGCCAGCAGCTCCTTTGCTAGCACAGATACGCAGTATTTT
>TRBJ2-5|TRBD2|NA|TRBV7-2
CASSFGGLVEETQYF
TGTGCCAGCAGCTTTGGGGGACTAGTAGAGGAGACCCAGTACTTC
>TRBJ1-2|NA|NA|TRBV5-6
CASSLRETGYTF
TGTGCCAGCAGCTTGCGGGAAACGGGCTACACCTTC